This section outlines one TCR beta chain sequence together with its context. Generated by immunoSEQ multiplex PCR, the TCRdb table keeps only in-frame clones and is missing some. The sample has fewer than 150,000 clones; approximately 90% are singletons. These data are taken from a study of blood T cell repertoires in COVID-19. Across the study: Acute and convalescent COVID-19 specimens originated in the United States, Italy and Spain.

V dropped 5 bases and J dropped 6 bases, with 10 bases sitting between them. Germline V lookup: CDR1 SQVTM, CDR2 ANQGSEA. This CDR3 is 11 amino acids long. The gene calls are TRBV29-1 and TRBJ1-2; the D is unclear. The sequencing sample was made of peripheral blood. This TCR was sampled from a woman aged 45-65 years with acute or convalescent COVID-19. The CDR3 region is CSVWAQDGYTF. The CDR3 bases are TGCAGCGTTTGGGCGCAGGATGGCTACACCTTC.